The rows below give T cell receptor beta chains drawn from one sample of a study of healthy donors' naive CD4 and CD8 T cells. TCRdb re-called the reads with MiXCR, one entry per CDR3 protein. Of some 190,000 distinct CDR3 sequences in the sample, nearly 75% were seen once. Sequenced: naive CD4+ and CD8+ T cells sorted from blood, pooled from several donors. The receptors were sampled from a pool of human donors in good health; the sample pools cells from several healthy donors. The CDR3 runs from the conserved cysteine through the conserved F or W. The order of the fields is J gene, V gene, clone size, D gene, CDR3 protein, CDR3 DNA. D genes are given only for firm matches. Not all rows give a size; the values are once, few, many and, for expanded clones, a class.

TRBJ2-3 | TRBV15 | few | NA | CATSRDDISTDTQYF | TGTGCCACCAGCAGAGACGACATCAGCACAGATACGCAGTATTTT
TRBJ2-1 | TRBV19 | once | NA | CASSILGESYNEQFF | TGTGCCAGTAGTATCTTGGGGGAATCCTACAATGAGCAGTTCTTC
TRBJ2-1 | TRBV12-3/TRBV12-4 | NA | TRBD2 | CACKPGGGYNEQFF | TGTGCCTGCAAACCGGGAGGAGGGTACAATGAGCAGTTCTTC
TRBJ2-3 | TRBV27 | NA | NA | CASSSDRVTDTQYF | TGTGCCAGCAGTTCGGATCGTGTTACAGATACGCAGTATTTT
TRBJ1-1 | TRBV29-1 | few | NA | CSVASHMNTEAFF | TGCAGCGTTGCTTCCCACATGAACACTGAAGCTTTCTTT
TRBJ2-3 | TRBV5-1 | NA | TRBD1 | CASSPRRPGDRGRGDTQYF | TGCGCCAGCAGCCCACGTCGGCCGGGGGACAGGGGGCGCGGAGATACGCAGTATTTT
TRBJ2-5 | TRBV29-1 | few | NA | CSVEPFGETQYF | TGCAGCGTTGAACCGTTTGGAGAGACCCAGTACTTC
TRBJ2-1 | TRBV29-1 | NA | NA | CSVAGHAINEQFF | TGCAGCGTTGCAGGACATGCAATAAATGAGCAGTTCTTC
TRBJ1-2 | TRBV10-3 | few | NA | CAISGHSNYGYTF | TGTGCCATCAGCGGACACTCTAACTATGGCTACACCTTC
TRBJ2-3 | TRBV6-1 | NA | NA | CASSVTVNTDTQYF | TGTGCCAGCAGTGTGACCGTTAACACAGATACGCAGTATTTT
TRBJ2-1 | TRBV10-3 | NA | TRBD2 | CAISGPTSGGYNEQFF | TGTGCCATCAGTGGCCCGACTAGCGGAGGTTACAATGAGCAGTTCTTC
TRBJ1-3 | TRBV29-1 | NA | NA | CSVGLGYTIYF | TGCAGCGTCGGATTGGGATACACCATATATTTT
TRBJ1-1 | TRBV28 | NA | NA | CASSFLNTEAFF | TGTGCCAGCAGTTTCCTCAACACTGAAGCTTTCTTT
TRBJ2-3 | TRBV20-1 | NA | NA | CSARHPGYTDTQYF | TGCAGTGCTAGGCACCCCGGATACACAGATACGCAGTATTTT
TRBJ2-7 | TRBV29-1 | few | NA | CSVAGSSYSYEQYF | TGCAGCGTTGCGGGCAGCTCCTACTCCTACGAGCAGTACTTC
TRBJ1-1 | TRBV14 | NA | NA | CASSLSAPLFGAFF | TGTGCCAGCAGCCTGTCCGCGCCACTCTTTGGAGCTTTCTTT
TRBJ2-5 | TRBV12-3/TRBV12-4 | NA | NA | CASSYPGETQYF | TGTGCCAGTAGTTATCCGGGGGAGACCCAGTACTTC
TRBJ1-5 | TRBV6-5 | NA | NA | CASSYSQGNQPQHF | TGTGCCAGCAGTTACTCTCAGGGAAATCAGCCCCAGCATTTT
TRBJ1-2 | TRBV12-3/TRBV12-4 | once | NA | CASRSRGSGKTGYTF | TGTGCCAGCAGGTCGCGAGGCAGTGGGAAAACCGGCTACACCTTC
TRBJ2-3 | TRBV20-1 | NA | NA | CSAGSDTQYF | TGCAGTGCTGGCTCAGATACGCAGTATTTT
TRBJ2-1 | TRBV19 | NA | TRBD1 | CASTNRQGWNEQFF | TGTGCCAGTACCAACCGACAGGGGTGGAATGAGCAGTTCTTC
TRBJ2-7 | TRBV29-1 | NA | TRBD2 | CSVEDPNLSGGYEQYF | TGCAGCGTTGAAGATCCAAATCTTTCGGGGGGATACGAGCAGTACTTC
TRBJ1-1 | TRBV6-1 | few | NA | CASSTGTNTEAFF | TGTGCCAGCAGTACCGGGACTAACACTGAAGCTTTCTTT
TRBJ2-5 | TRBV6-5 | few | TRBD1 | CASSLGQGKETQYF | TGTGCCAGCAGTTTAGGACAGGGCAAAGAGACCCAGTACTTC
TRBJ1-2 | TRBV29-1 | once | TRBD1 | CSFAGTGDGYTF | TGCAGCTTCGCCGGGACAGGGGATGGCTACACCTTC
TRBJ2-2 | TRBV19 | NA | NA | CASSMGLLNTGELFF | TGTGCCAGTAGTATGGGTTTATTGAACACCGGGGAGCTGTTTTTT
TRBJ2-1 | TRBV30 | NA | NA | CSLGGGRSYNEQFF | TGTTCGCTAGGAGGCGGACGCTCCTACAATGAGCAGTTCTTC
TRBJ2-6 | TRBV27 | NA | NA | CASSFYTGSGANVLTF | TGTGCCAGCAGTTTCTATACAGGCTCTGGGGCCAACGTCCTGACTTTC
TRBJ2-1 | TRBV29-1 | NA | TRBD2 | CSVGTSGTYNEQFF | TGCAGCGTTGGCACTAGCGGGACCTACAATGAGCAGTTCTTC
TRBJ2-3 | TRBV15 | NA | NA | CATSRASANTQYF | TGTGCCACCAGCAGAGCCAGCGCGAATACGCAGTATTTT
TRBJ2-5 | TRBV20-1 | NA | TRBD2 | CSADAVAGGGETQYF | TGCAGTGCTGATGCGGTAGCGGGAGGTGGGGAGACCCAGTACTTC
TRBJ1-4 | TRBV30 | once | NA | CAWNQGPTNEKLFF | TGTGCCTGGAACCAGGGTCCCACAAATGAAAAACTGTTTTTT
TRBJ2-2 | TRBV6-5 | NA | TRBD2 | CASSLGSASGISGELFF | TGTGCCAGCAGTCTAGGATCGGCTAGCGGGATTTCCGGGGAGCTGTTTTTT
TRBJ1-2 | TRBV6-5 | NA | TRBD1 | CASSSRTGESGYTF | TGTGCCAGCAGTTCTCGGACAGGGGAGTCAGGCTACACCTTC
TRBJ2-1 | TRBV27 | NA | TRBD2 | CASGSGTRNEQLF | TGTGCCAGCGGTAGCGGGACTCGAAATGAGCAGCTCTTC
TRBJ2-7 | TRBV5-1 | NA | TRBD2 | CASSLTGGPGEQYF | TGCGCCAGCAGCTTGACGGGAGGGCCTGGCGAGCAGTACTTC
TRBJ2-7 | TRBV6-2/TRBV6-3 | NA | NA | CASINPGEPYEQYF | TGTGCCAGCATCAATCCGGGGGAGCCCTACGAGCAGTACTTC
TRBJ2-7 | TRBV6-1 | NA | NA | CASSGTGSSYEQYF | TGTGCCAGCAGTGGGACGGGGAGCTCCTACGAGCAGTACTTC
TRBJ2-5 | TRBV29-1 | once | NA | CSSTGQETQYF | TGCAGCTCCACAGGGCAAGAGACCCAGTACTTC
TRBJ2-7 | TRBV29-1 | NA | TRBD1 | CSVVDRDLYEQYF | TGCAGCGTTGTAGACAGGGATCTGTACGAGCAGTACTTC
TRBJ1-2 | TRBV6-5 | NA | NA | CASSLTGNGYTF | TGTGCCAGCAGTCTCACAGGGAACGGCTACACCTTC
TRBJ1-6 | TRBV19 | NA | NA | CASSIGGDLRTSPLHF | TGTGCCAGTAGTATAGGTGGGGACCTCCGGACATCACCCCTCCACTTT
TRBJ2-1 | TRBV29-1 | NA | NA | CSVDWNYNEQFF | TGCAGCGTTGACTGGAACTACAATGAGCAGTTCTTC
TRBJ2-7 | TRBV29-1 | NA | TRBD1 | CSGHRGDEQYF | TGCAGCGGCCACAGGGGTGACGAGCAGTACTTC
TRBJ2-3 | TRBV6-1 | NA | NA | CASRTGSTDTQYF | TGTGCCAGCAGGACAGGCAGCACAGATACGCAGTATTTT
TRBJ1-4 | TRBV29-1 | few | NA | CSVEENQGGMHEKLFF | TGCAGCGTTGAAGAAAACCAGGGAGGGATGCATGAAAAACTGTTTTTT
TRBJ2-5 | TRBV5-4 | NA | NA | CASSFGTTQETQYF | TGTGCCAGCAGCTTCGGGACAACCCAAGAGACCCAGTACTTC
TRBJ2-7 | TRBV29-1 | NA | NA | CSVGPTTYEQYF | TGCAGCGTTGGCCCAACTACCTACGAGCAGTACTTC
TRBJ2-7 | TRBV11-2 | NA | TRBD2 | CASSLDPAGPYEQYF | TGTGCCAGCAGCTTAGACCCAGCGGGACCCTACGAGCAGTACTTC
TRBJ1-5 | TRBV29-1 | NA | TRBD1 | CSVDPRDRFSDRENQPQHF | TGCAGCGTTGACCCAAGGGACCGTTTTTCGGACAGGGAAAATCAGCCCCAGCATTTT
TRBJ2-1 | TRBV6-5 | NA | TRBD2 | CASSYAQGSGGDEQFF | TGTGCCAGCAGTTATGCCCAAGGTAGCGGGGGAGATGAGCAGTTCTTC
TRBJ1-1 | TRBV6-5 | NA | TRBD1 | CASRSWDRDVRAEAFF | TGTGCCAGCAGATCTTGGGACAGGGACGTTCGGGCTGAAGCTTTCTTT
TRBJ2-7 | TRBV6-2/TRBV6-3 | NA | NA | CASMSTSRPDEQYF | TGTGCCAGCATGAGTACTAGCAGACCCGACGAGCAGTACTTC
TRBJ1-6 | TRBV20-1 | NA | NA | CSARDPESSYNSPLHF | TGCAGTGCTAGAGATCCCGAGAGCTCCTATAATTCACCCCTCCACTTT
TRBJ2-7 | TRBV4-2 | NA | TRBD1 | CASSQASGRQGNYEQYF | TGCGCCAGCAGCCAAGCTTCCGGGCGACAGGGTAACTACGAGCAGTACTTC